The TCR beta chain under discussion was sequenced for a study of T cell changes during pregnancy in multiple sclerosis. Data came from immunoSEQ multiplex PCR; TCRdb stores just in-frame clones and leaves some out. Of almost 50,000 clones in the sample, around 92% were seen once. CDR3 length: 14 amino acids. Germline CDR1 MRHNA, CDR2 SNTAGT. V lost 6 bases to trimming and J lost 0 bases, with 11 bases between them. The rearrangement uses TRBV6-4 and TRBJ1-2, with no clear D. The sequencing here drew on peripheral blood, taken after pregnancy. The receptor's source is a female donor with multiple sclerosis, enrolled in a pregnancy study. CDR3 sequence: CASRPSIANYGYTF. CDR3 DNA sequence: TGTGCCAGCAGACCGAGCATAGCTAACTATGGCTACACCTTC.